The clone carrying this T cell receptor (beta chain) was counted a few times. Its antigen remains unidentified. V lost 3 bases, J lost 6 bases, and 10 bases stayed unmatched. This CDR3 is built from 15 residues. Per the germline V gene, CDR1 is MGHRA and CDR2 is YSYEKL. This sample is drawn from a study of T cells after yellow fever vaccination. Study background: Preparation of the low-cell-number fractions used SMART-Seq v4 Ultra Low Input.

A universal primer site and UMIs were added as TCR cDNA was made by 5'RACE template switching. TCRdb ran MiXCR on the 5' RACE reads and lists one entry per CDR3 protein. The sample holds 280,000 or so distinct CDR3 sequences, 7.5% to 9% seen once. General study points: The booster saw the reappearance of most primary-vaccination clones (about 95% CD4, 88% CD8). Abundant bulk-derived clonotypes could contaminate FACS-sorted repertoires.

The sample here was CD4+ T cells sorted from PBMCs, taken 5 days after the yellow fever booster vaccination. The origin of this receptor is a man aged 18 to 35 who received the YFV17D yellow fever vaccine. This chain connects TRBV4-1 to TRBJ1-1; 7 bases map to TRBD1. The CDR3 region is CASSQRDRESSEAFF. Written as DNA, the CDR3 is TGCGCCAGCAGCCAGAGGGACAGAGAGTCGTCTGAAGCTTTCTTT.